Listed here are 20 T cell receptor beta chains from one sample, sequenced in a study of shared clonotypes between healthy human individuals. Naive CD8 cells comprised CD45RO-negative, CCR7-positively selected cells, excluding terminally differentiated effector memory CD45RA+ cells. Assay: immunoSEQ multiplex PCR; the TCRdb copy retains only in-frame clones and omits some. The sample lists 1.5 million to 2.5 million clones, approximately 94% occurring once. The sample taken for sequencing was naive CD8+ T cells sorted from blood. These receptors came from a man between 18 and 35 years old in good health.

As for this clone: This may be a read error: a much more frequent sequence differs by one nucleotide. The rearrangement uses TRBV28 and TRBJ1-1; the D gene is possibly TRBD1 (5 bases). Trimming shortened V by 6 bases and J by 1 base, and 6 bases separated the two germline ends. The germline V gene encodes CDR1 MDHEN and CDR2 SYDVKM. The CDR3 spans 12 residues. CDR3 protein: CASSGGNTEAFF. CDR3 DNA: TGTGCCAGCAGCGGGGGGAACACTGAAGCTTTCTTT.

The chain has TRBV5-4 and TRBJ2-5; D unclear. The germline CDR1 and CDR2 sequences are SGHNT and YYREEE (reference sequence). V dropped 2 bases and J dropped 5 bases, with 13 bases sitting between them. The CDR3 length is 14 residues. CDR3 nucleotides: TGTGCCAGCAGCTTTAGAGGCATAGAGGAGACCCAGTACTTC. Its protein is CASSFRGIEETQYF.

The chain combines TRBV4-2 with TRBJ2-1; 13 bases line up with TRBD2. V was clipped by 4 bases and J by 9 bases; unmatched bases: 6. Germline V gives CDR1 LGHNA, CDR2 YNFKEQ. The CDR3 consists of 15 residues. In DNA, the CDR3 is TGTGCCAGCAGCCCCGAGGGACTAGCGGGGATTGAGCAGTTCTTC. Translation: CASSPEGLAGIEQFF.

This clone was seen more than once but under ten times. V and J are TRBV6-5 and TRBJ2-7; no clear D. Deletions cut 5 bases from V and 1 base from J, with 9 bases between. CDR3 length: 13 residues. Germline V gene data show CDR1 as MNHEY and CDR2 as SVGAGI. DNA for the CDR3: TGTGCCAGCAGTCCTCCCACGTCCTACGAGCAGTACTTC. Protein: CASSPPTSYEQYF.

This chain joins TRBV10-1 and TRBJ2-7; the match to TRBD2 covers 9 bases. Germline CDR1 is WNHNN and CDR2 is SYGVQD (reference sequence). The CDR3 has 16 residues. After removal of 0 bases from V and 4 bases from J, the junction contained 7 bases not matched to a gene. CDR3 loop: CASSESRASGIYEQYF. CDR3 in DNA: TGCGCCAGCAGTGAGTCGAGGGCTAGCGGGATTTACGAGCAGTACTTC.

The chain combines TRBV6-5 with TRBJ1-1; D is unresolved. Germline lookup yields CDR1 MNHEY and CDR2 SVGAGI. V was shortened by 2 bases and J by 3 bases, with 4 bases between the two germline ends. CDR3 length: 12 residues. The CDR3 DNA reads as TGTGCCAGCAGTTACAGCGACACTGAAGCTTTCTTT. Protein product: CASSYSDTEAFF.

V usage is TRBV7-6 and J usage is TRBJ2-7; 8 bases are shared with TRBD1. V gave up 1 base and J gave up 6 bases; unmatched junction bases: 5. CDR3 length: 14 residues. Germline values: CDR1 SGHVS, CDR2 FNYEAQ. The CDR3 DNA is TGTGCCAGCAGCTTAGAGGGACAGGTGGCCGAGCAGTACTTC. Its translation: CASSLEGQVAEQYF.

The chain couples TRBV6-5 to TRBJ2-7, with a possible D match to TRBD1 (5 bases). This CDR3 region has 13 residues. The ends were cut back, 6 bases at V and 5 bases at J, with 14 bases in the middle. Germline V gene lookup returns CDR1 MNHEY and CDR2 SVGAGI. CDR3 bases: TGTGCCAGCAGGGACCGTAACAGGCACGAGCAGTACTTC. Translation gives CASRDRNRHEQYF.

The chain links TRBV30 to TRBJ1-1, with D tentatively TRBD1 (5 bases). The germline V gene has CDR1 GTSNPN and CDR2 SVGIG (reference sequence). The CDR3 totals 10 residues. Between the trimmed V and J ends, which lost 5 bases and 11 bases, there was a span of 12 bases. CDR3: CAWLGPGAFF. The CDR3 bases are TGTGCCTGGTTGGGACCCGGGGCTTTCTTT.

DNA for the CDR3: TGTGCCAGTAGTTCCCCCCTCACTAGCGTAACCTACAATGAGCAGTTCTTC. Protein sequence: CASSSPLTSVTYNEQFF. The V and J genes are TRBV19 and TRBJ2-1; 7 bases map to TRBD2. This CDR3 spans 17 amino acids. V was pared by 5 bases and J by 2 bases, with 12 bases of the junction left unmatched. In germline, CDR1 is LNHDA, CDR2 SQIVND (reference sequence).

V usage is TRBV15 and J usage is TRBJ2-7, with TRBD1 identical over 7 bases. CDR3 length equals 13 residues. With 6 bases clipped from V and 0 bases from J, the junction kept 2 bases outside the gene matches. The germline gives CDR1 LNHNV, CDR2 YYDKDF (reference sequence). CDR3 sequence reads: CATRGTASYEQYF. CDR3 bases: TGTGCCACCAGGGGGACAGCCTCCTACGAGCAGTACTTC.

The chain has TRBV4-1 and TRBJ2-7; D gene ambiguous. The CDR3 spans 16 residues. Per the germline V gene, CDR1 is MGHRA and CDR2 is YSYEKL. The V gene lost 0 bases and the J gene lost 2 bases, with 14 bases spanning the gap. CDR3 in DNA: TGCGCCAGCAGCCAAGATGGCCCAGCCAAAGCCTACGAGCAGTACTTC. Translating gives CASSQDGPAKAYEQYF.

The chain is built from TRBV9 and TRBJ1-1; 7 nucleotides line up with TRBD1. After removal of 3 bases from V and 1 base from J, the junction contained 3 bases not matched to a gene. Germline loops: CDR1 SGDLS, CDR2 YYNGEE. CDR3 length equals 14 residues. CDR3 sequence reads: CASSEGQPNTEAFF. Written as DNA, the CDR3 is TGTGCCAGCAGCGAGGGACAGCCGAACACTGAAGCTTTCTTT.

The chain carries TRBV9 and TRBJ1-1; D call uncertain. The V end lost 5 bases, the J end lost 4 bases, and 9 bases lay between the germline ends. The CDR3 covers 12 residues. Germline V gives CDR1 SGDLS, CDR2 YYNGEE. This CDR3 reads CASSSPPTEAFF. For the CDR3, the DNA is TGTGCCAGCAGTTCCCCACCCACTGAAGCTTTCTTT.

The chain carries TRBV5-6 and TRBJ2-1, with 14 bases lining up with TRBD2. Germline CDR1 and CDR2: SGHDT and YYEEEE. With 1 base clipped from V and 4 bases from J, the junction kept 7 bases outside the gene matches. The CDR3 sequence is 18 residues long. CDR3 amino acids: CASSLKTSGGALYNEQFF. The DNA of the CDR3 is TGTGCCAGCAGCTTGAAGACTAGCGGGGGGGCTCTGTACAATGAGCAGTTCTTC.

V and J are TRBV6-6 and TRBJ2-7, with TRBD2 identical over 9 bases. This CDR3 comprises 15 residues. Germline V gene lookup returns CDR1 MNHNY and CDR2 SVGAGI (reference sequence). Trimming cost V 5 bases and J 7 bases; bases outside gene matches: 12. The CDR3 spells CASSTLAGVTGEQYF. For the CDR3, the DNA is TGTGCCAGCAGTACCTTAGCGGGAGTTACGGGGGAGCAGTACTTC.

A single count supports this clone. This chain links TRBV6-5 with TRBJ2-2; the D gene is possibly TRBD1 (6 bases). Trimming took off 4 bases at V and 9 bases at J, with 15 bases between the two ends. The V gene's germline CDR1 is MNHEY and CDR2 SVGAGI. This CDR3 comprises 14 residues. The DNA for the CDR3 is TGTGCCAGCAGTTTTACAGGGTCGAGTCGGGAGCTGTTTTTT. Protein sequence: CASSFTGSSRELFF.

The chain is built from TRBV27 and TRBJ1-6; D is uncertain. The V gene lost 4 bases and the J gene lost 6 bases, with 16 bases spanning the gap. In germline, CDR1 is MNHEY, CDR2 SMNVEV (reference sequence). The CDR3 has 16 residues. CDR3 sequence: CASSSYQGIRNSPLHF. In DNA form, the CDR3 reads TGTGCCAGCAGTTCCTACCAAGGGATCCGTAATTCACCCCTCCACTTT.

This chain connects TRBV7-9 to TRBJ1-4; D uncertain. The CDR3 spans 12 residues. The germline V gene has CDR1 SEHNR and CDR2 FQNEAQ (reference sequence). Trimming pared 2 bases from V and 8 bases from J, leaving 6 bases between. For the CDR3, the DNA is TGTGCCAGCAGCTTAACAGAGGAAAAACTGTTTTTT. Protein: CASSLTEEKLFF.

The V and J genes are TRBV29-1 and TRBJ1-1; D gene uncertain. Trimming cost V 2 bases and J 4 bases, with 5 bases left between them. The CDR3 extends over 11 amino acids. Germline CDR1 SQVTM, CDR2 ANQGSEA. CDR3 amino acids: CSVERATEAFF. In nucleotides, the CDR3 is TGCAGCGTTGAACGGGCCACTGAAGCTTTCTTT.